Listed below are T cell receptor beta chains from one sample, sequenced in a study of T cells in Graves' hyperthyroidism and ophthalmopathy. TCRdb recomputed calls from the multiplex PCR reads with MiXCR, one row per CDR3 protein. The sample has 500,000 to 700,000 distinct CDR3 sequences; over 15% are singletons. The material sequenced was blood. The receptors stem from a woman aged 18-29 years with Graves' hyperthyroidism. Each CDR3 is given with its conserved first and last residue.

TRBV20-1	TRBJ2-7	CSATRNLELEQYF
TRBV18	TRBJ2-7	CASSPVGTGGPYEQYF
TRBV20-1	TRBJ2-1	CSARDVFLNEQFF
TRBV6-5	TRBJ2-5	CASSYTGPGETQYF
TRBV29-1	TRBJ1-2	CSVPQGAGGYTF
TRBV5-1	TRBJ1-1	CASGREVQTEAFF
TRBV5-1	TRBJ2-5	CASSLLVTETQYF
TRBV12-3/TRBV12-4	TRBJ1-1	CASSLESGRGGTEAFF
TRBV11-2	TRBJ2-7	CASSLTWDSYEQYF
TRBV6-1	TRBJ1-2	CASSESGALGYTF
TRBV7-9	TRBJ2-2	CASHANTGELFF
TRBV7-2	TRBJ1-5	CASSPVRGNQPQHF
TRBV5-1	TRBJ1-1	CASSLDISTEAFF
TRBV3-1	TRBJ2-5	CASSQENSLVGGLQETQYF
TRBV28	TRBJ2-7	CASSSGLAGGHSYEQYF
TRBV24-1	TRBJ2-1	CATSDLPKTTGKQFF
TRBV28	TRBJ1-2	CASSLSSPGPGYTF
TRBV20-1	TRBJ2-3	CSARSLAVDTQYF
TRBV6-5	TRBJ2-7	CASSYKEGAYEQYF
TRBV28	TRBJ2-3	CASSLRGSINTQYF
TRBV6-2/TRBV6-3	TRBJ1-1	CASSYRDRAFF
TRBV6-2/TRBV6-3	TRBJ2-3	CASSYSSGGLTDTQYF
TRBV18	TRBJ1-4	CASSRAGGAEEKLFF
TRBV6-1	TRBJ2-7	CASSTGGYFYEQYF
TRBV15	TRBJ1-5	CATSRAGQGASSNQPQHF
TRBV6-1	TRBJ2-7	CATSPGKVAGIRREQYF
TRBV12-3/TRBV12-4	TRBJ1-5	CASSLKANQPQHF
TRBV12-3/TRBV12-4	TRBJ1-5	CASSPPLPGSRNQPQHF
TRBV6-1	TRBJ2-3	CASGLMTNGPTDTQYF
TRBV29-1	TRBJ2-7	CSVERDAIFGSEQYF